The next 12 T cell receptor beta chains were all read from a single sample in a study of T cell repertoires in cytomegalovirus infection (dated by TCRdb to 2018 to 2020). The run used an Illumina HiSeq 1500. In TCRdb, the public reads were trimmed at Q25 with fastp and aligned with MiXCR, with productive beta chains retained. Records with the same CDR3 protein are collapsed into one entry carrying the most frequent genes and DNA. This sample gives roughly 100,000 distinct CDR3 sequences in total; about 15% of them show up just once. Over 8% of the sample is in the top ten clones. The specimen sequenced was PBMCs. These receptor sequences come from a human donor in good health (CMV status not recorded). Some clones in this sample may be carry-over from other donors' samples.

This clonotype has just a few counts. The CDR3 nucleotides read TGCAGTGCTAGAGACCGAAAGGGGTCGGAGAGCTCACCCCTCCACTTT. It codes for CSARDRKGSESSPLHF. The genes are TRBV20-1 and TRBJ1-6; maybe TRBD1 (5 bases). V was cut by 0 bases and J by 10 bases, with 19 bases left in between. CDR1 is DFQATT and CDR2 is SNEGSKA in the germline V gene (reference sequence). The CDR3 is made up of 16 amino acids.

This chain links TRBV20-1 with TRBJ1-1; D gene ambiguous. Trimming cost V 6 bases and J 0 bases, with 8 bases left between them. This CDR3 is built from 12 residues. Per germline, CDR1 DFQATT and CDR2 SNEGSKA (reference sequence). CDR3 protein: CSAGKMNTEAFF. The CDR3 coding sequence is TGCAGTGCGGGCAAGATGAACACTGAAGCTTTCTTT.

This clonotype appeared many times. This chain connects TRBV7-2 to TRBJ2-3; D is uncertain. The V and J ends lost 4 bases and 2 bases respectively, with 13 bases between them. The CDR3 is made up of 15 amino acids. CDR1 and CDR2 (germline): SGHTA, FQGNSA. CDR3 sequence: CASSYSGPATDTQYF. The CDR3, as DNA: TGTGCCAGCAGCTATAGTGGGCCGGCCACAGATACGCAGTATTTT.

This clonotype was detected only a few times. The J gene is TRBJ2-2, the V gene TRBV7-9; no firm D call. CDR3 length equals 14 residues. Looked up from germline, CDR1 is SEHNR and CDR2 is FQNEAQ (reference sequence). Trimming took 8 bases from V and 0 from J, leaving 10 bases between them. The CDR3 region has the DNA TGTGCCAGCTGCCTCCCCTCGAACACCGGGGAGCTGTTTTTT. Protein product: CASCLPSNTGELFF. Complete variable domain (other parts from reference TRBV7-9 and TRBJ2-2): DTGVSQNPRHKITKRGQNVTFRCDPISEHNRLYWYRQTLGQGPEFLTYFQNEAQLEKSRLLSDRFSAERPKGSFSTLEIQRTEQGDSAMYLCASCLPSNTGELFFGEGSRLTVL.

Ten or more counts support this clonotype. The rearrangement joins TRBV11-2 to TRBJ1-2; TRBD1 is a possible D gene (5 bases). The CDR3 sequence is 13 residues long. V was clipped by 7 bases and J by 4 bases, with 13 bases between them. Germline values: CDR1 SGHAT, CDR2 FQNNGV. The CDR3 region is CASTRDGGYGYTF. CDR3 nucleotides: TGTGCCAGCACTAGGGACGGGGGCTATGGCTACACCTTC.

This clonotype was observed many times. The chain joins TRBV7-2 to TRBJ2-3; 7 nucleotides line up with TRBD2. CDR1 is SGHTA, CDR2 FQGNSA, per germline. CDR3 length: 13 amino acids. The junction had 5 bases not matched to a gene; V was cut back by 2 bases and J by 9 bases. In DNA, the CDR3 is TGTGCCAGCAGCTTACAGCGGGGCGCGACGCAGTATTTT. The encoded protein is CASSLQRGATQYF.

This clonotype came up once. The rearrangement uses TRBV29-1 and TRBJ1-1; D is perhaps TRBD1 (5 bases). In germline, CDR1 is SQVTM, CDR2 ANQGSEA. The CDR3 has 11 residues. The V gene lost 7 bases and the J gene lost 4 bases, with 10 bases spanning the gap. The CDR3 reads CSAGGPTEAFF. The CDR3 coding sequence is TGCAGCGCGGGGGGACCCACTGAAGCTTTCTTT. Variable domain in full (rest from reference TRBV29-1 and TRBJ1-1): SAVISQKPSRDICQRGTSLTIQCQVDSQVTMMFWYRQQPGQSLTLIATANQGSEATYESGFVIDKFPISRPNLTFSTLTVSNMSPEDSSIYLCSAGGPTEAFFGQGTRLTVV.

The chain recombines TRBV11-1 with TRBJ2-7; 8 bases match TRBD2. Germline loops: CDR1 SGHAT, CDR2 FQDESV (reference sequence). The CDR3 spans 15 residues. Unmatched junction bases numbered 9, after V lost 2 bases and J lost 6 bases. CDR3 region: CASSLSTGGPGEQYF. CDR3 nucleotide sequence: TGTGCCAGCAGCTTATCAACGGGGGGGCCTGGCGAGCAGTACTTC.

This chain connects TRBV2 to TRBJ1-5, with a weak D call TRBD1 (6 bases). The V gene lost 8 bases and the J gene lost 4 bases, with 18 bases spanning the gap. Germline values: CDR1 SNHLY, CDR2 FYNNEI. The CDR3 covers 15 residues. The CDR3: CASSGGGGANQPQHF. In DNA form, the CDR3 reads TGTGCCAGCTCCGGAGGCGGGGGGGCTAATCAGCCCCAGCATTTT.

V usage is TRBV24-1 and J usage is TRBJ2-3, with TRBD1 matching 7 bases. The junction had 4 bases not matched to a gene; V was cut back by 6 bases and J by 2 bases. This CDR3 is built from 14 residues. Germline-derived CDR1 and CDR2 are KGHDR and SFDVKD. For the CDR3, the DNA is TGTGCCACCAGTTTGGGGACAGACACAGATACGCAGTATTTT. Residues: CATSLGTDTDTQYF.

The gene calls are TRBV19 and TRBJ1-6, with D unresolved. V gave up 7 bases and J gave up 10 bases, with 11 bases separating them. The germline gives CDR1 LNHDA, CDR2 SQIVND (reference sequence). CDR3 length: 12 amino acids. The CDR3 coding sequence is TGTGCCAGTACCGCAGCTGGGTCACCCCTCCACTTT. Its protein is CASTAAGSPLHF.

CDR3 DNA sequence: TGTGCCAGTAGTATAGAGACAGGGCTGGGACAGCCCCAGCATTTT. Translation: CASSIETGLGQPQHF. The rearrangement uses TRBV19 and TRBJ1-5; TRBD1 matches at 7 bases. The CDR3 has 15 residues. CDR1 and CDR2 (germline): LNHDA, SQIVND (reference sequence). The V segment lost 0 bases and the J segment 7 bases; nucleotides outside the gene matches: 6.